This note documents a single TCR beta chain sequence. Antigen unknown. This sample was taken from a study of identical twins. Whole-study findings and limits: Cross-sectional statistics underpinned the conclusions; the same donors were not followed.

Germline CDR1 reads MNHEY; CDR2 reads SVGAGI. The CDR3 contains 15 residues. The V end was cut by 0 bases, the J end by 7 bases, with 15 bases between. Template switching added a universal primer binding site, and final cDNA carried unique molecular identifiers. One entry per CDR3 protein, called by TCRdb with MiXCR from the 5' RACE reads. This table has a few hundred thousand distinct CDR3 sequences, 9% to 15% appearing once. This sample was shared with a second study, whose subject was yellow fever vaccine responses in identical twins.

The chain joins TRBV6-5 to TRBJ1-1; unclear D gene. Input material: CD8+ T cells sorted from blood. The source is a young woman in good health. The CDR3 region is CASSYSNTDESEAFF. The CDR3 DNA is TGTGCCAGCAGTTACTCGAATACGGATGAAAGTGAAGCTTTCTTT.